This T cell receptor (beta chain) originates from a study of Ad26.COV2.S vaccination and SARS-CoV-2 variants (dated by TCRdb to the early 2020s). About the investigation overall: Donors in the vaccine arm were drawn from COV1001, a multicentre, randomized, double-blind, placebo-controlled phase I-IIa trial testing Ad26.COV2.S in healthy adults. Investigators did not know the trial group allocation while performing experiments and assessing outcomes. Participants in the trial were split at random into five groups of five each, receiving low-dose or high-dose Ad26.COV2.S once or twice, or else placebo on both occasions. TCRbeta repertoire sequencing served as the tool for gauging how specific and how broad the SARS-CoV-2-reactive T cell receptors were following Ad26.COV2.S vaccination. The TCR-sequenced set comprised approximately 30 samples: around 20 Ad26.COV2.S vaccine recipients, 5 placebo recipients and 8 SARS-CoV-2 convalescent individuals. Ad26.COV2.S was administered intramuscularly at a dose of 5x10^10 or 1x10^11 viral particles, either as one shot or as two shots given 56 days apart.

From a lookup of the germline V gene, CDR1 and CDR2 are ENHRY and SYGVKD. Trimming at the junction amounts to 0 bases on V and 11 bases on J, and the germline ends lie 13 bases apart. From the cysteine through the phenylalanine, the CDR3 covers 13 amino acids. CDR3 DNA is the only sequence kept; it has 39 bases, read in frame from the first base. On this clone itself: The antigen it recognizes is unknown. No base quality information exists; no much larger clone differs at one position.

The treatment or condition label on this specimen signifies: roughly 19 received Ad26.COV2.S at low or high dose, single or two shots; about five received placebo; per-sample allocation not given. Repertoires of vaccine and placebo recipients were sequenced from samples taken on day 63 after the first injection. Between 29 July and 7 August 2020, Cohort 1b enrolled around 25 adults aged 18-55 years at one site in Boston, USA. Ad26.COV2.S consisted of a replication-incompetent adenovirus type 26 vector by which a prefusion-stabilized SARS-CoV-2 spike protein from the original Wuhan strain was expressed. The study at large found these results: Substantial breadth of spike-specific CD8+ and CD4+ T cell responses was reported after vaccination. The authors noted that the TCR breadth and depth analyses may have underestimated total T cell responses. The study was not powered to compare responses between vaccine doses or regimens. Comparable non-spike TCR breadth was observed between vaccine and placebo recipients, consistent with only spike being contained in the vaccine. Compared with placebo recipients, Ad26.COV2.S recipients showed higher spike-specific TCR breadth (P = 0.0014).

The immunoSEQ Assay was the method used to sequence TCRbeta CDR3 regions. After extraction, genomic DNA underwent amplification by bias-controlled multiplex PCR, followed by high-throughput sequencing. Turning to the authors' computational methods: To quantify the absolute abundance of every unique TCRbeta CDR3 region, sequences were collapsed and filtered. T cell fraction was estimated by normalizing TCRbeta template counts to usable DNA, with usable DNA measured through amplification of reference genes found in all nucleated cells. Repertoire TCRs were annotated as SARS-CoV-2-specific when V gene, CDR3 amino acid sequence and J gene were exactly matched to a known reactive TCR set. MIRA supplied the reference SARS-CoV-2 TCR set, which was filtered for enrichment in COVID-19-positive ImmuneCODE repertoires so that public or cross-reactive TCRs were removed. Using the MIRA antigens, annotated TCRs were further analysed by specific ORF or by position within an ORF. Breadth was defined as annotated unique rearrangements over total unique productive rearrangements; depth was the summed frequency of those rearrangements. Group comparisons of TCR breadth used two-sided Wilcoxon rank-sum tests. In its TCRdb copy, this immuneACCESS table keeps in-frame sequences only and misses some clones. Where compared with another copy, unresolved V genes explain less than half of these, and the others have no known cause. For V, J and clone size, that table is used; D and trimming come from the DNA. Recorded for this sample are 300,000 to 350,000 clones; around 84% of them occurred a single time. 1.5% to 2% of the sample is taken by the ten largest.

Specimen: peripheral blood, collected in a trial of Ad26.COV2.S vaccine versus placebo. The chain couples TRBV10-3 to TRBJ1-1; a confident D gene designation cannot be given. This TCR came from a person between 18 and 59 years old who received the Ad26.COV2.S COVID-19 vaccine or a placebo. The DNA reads TGTGCCATCAGTGAGTCTGGCAGTAATGTGGCTTTCTTT. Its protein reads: CAISESGSNVAFF.